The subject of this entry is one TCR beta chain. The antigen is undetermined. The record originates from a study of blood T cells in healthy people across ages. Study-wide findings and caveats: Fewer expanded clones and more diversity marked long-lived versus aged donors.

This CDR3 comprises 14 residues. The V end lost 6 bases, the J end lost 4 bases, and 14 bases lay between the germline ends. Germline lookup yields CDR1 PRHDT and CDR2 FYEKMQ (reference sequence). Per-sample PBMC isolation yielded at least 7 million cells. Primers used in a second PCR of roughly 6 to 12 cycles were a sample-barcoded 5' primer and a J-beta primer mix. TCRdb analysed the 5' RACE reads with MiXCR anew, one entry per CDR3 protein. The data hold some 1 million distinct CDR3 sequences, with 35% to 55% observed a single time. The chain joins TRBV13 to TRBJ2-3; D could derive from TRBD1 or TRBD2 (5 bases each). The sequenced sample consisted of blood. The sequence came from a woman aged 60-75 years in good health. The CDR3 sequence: CASRKPGDADTQYF. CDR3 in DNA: TGTGCCAGCAGAAAACCCGGGGACGCAGATACGCAGTATTTT.